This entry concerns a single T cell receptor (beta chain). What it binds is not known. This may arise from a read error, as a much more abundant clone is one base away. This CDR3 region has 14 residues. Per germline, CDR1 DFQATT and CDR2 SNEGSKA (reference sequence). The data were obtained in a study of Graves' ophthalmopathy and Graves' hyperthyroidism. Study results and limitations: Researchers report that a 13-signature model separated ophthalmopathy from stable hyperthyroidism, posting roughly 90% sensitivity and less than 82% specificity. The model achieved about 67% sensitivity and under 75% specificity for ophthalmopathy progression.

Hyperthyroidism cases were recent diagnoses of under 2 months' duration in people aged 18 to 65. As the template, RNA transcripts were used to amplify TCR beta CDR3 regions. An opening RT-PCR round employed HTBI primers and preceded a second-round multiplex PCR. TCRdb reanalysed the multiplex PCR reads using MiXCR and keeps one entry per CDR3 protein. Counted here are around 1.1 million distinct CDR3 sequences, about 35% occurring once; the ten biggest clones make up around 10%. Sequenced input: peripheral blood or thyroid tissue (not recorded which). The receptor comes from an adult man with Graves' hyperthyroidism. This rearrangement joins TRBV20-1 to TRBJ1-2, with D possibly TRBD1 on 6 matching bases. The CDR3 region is CSARENRANYGYTF. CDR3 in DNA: TGCAGTGCTAGAGAGAACAGGGCTAATTATGGCTACACCTTC.